The 8 T cell receptor beta chains below were found in one sample sequenced in a study of monozygotic twins with inflammatory bowel disease (dated by TCRdb to the late 2010s). The library came from 5' RACE. For sequencing, an Illumina HiSeq 2500 was employed. TCRdb reprocessed the reads; each CDR3 protein sequence makes one entry, and DNA is unavailable. The sample's table covers about 150,000 distinct CDR3 sequences. The ten largest clones take up about 1.2% of the sample. Material for sequencing was blood. These receptors came from a human donor with ulcerative colitis or Crohn's disease, or a healthy co-twin of an affected twin (not recorded which).

The V call is TRBV11-3, the J call TRBJ2-3; TCRdb picks TRBD1, but there is no DNA to check that call. The CDR3 covers 15 residues. The germline V gene encodes CDR1 SGHNT and CDR2 YENEEA. CDR3 amino acids: CASSQRRGPTDTQYF. The full variable domain, its missing parts supplied by reference TRBV11-3 and TRBJ2-3, is EAGVVQSPRYKIIEKKQPVAFWCNPISGHNTLYWYLQNLGQGPELLIRYENEEAVDDSQLPKDRFSAERLKGVDSTLKIQPAELGDSAVYLCASSQRRGPTDTQYFGPGTRLTVL.

The chain links TRBV20-1 to TRBJ2-7; with no DNA, the TCRdb D assignment of TRBD1 cannot be verified. This CDR3 is built from 14 residues. CDR1 and CDR2 from the germline V gene are DFQATT and SNEGSKA (reference sequence). This CDR3 is CSALPRAYFYEQYF.

The CDR3 loop is CASSSQGSKNIQYF. V and J are TRBV2 and TRBJ2-4; TCRdb's D call, TRBD1, is unchecked because there is no DNA. Germline V gene sequence: CDR1 SNHLY, CDR2 FYNNEI. The CDR3 has 14 amino acids.

V and J are TRBV11-2 and TRBJ1-3; TCRdb returns TRBD1, unconfirmable since there is no DNA. This CDR3 region has 15 residues. CDR1 is SGHAT and CDR2 is FQNNGV in the germline V gene. Here the CDR3 reads CASSTRSAGGNTIYF.

The rearrangement uses TRBV20-1 and TRBJ1-5. Germline loops: CDR1 DFQATT, CDR2 SNEGSKA (reference sequence). This CDR3 comprises 13 residues. CDR3 protein: CSARVREAQPQHF.

The chain links TRBV10-3 to TRBJ1-5. This CDR3 has 14 amino acids. Per the germline V gene, CDR1 is ENHRY and CDR2 is SYGVKD. Here the CDR3 reads CAISERDTNQPQHF.

The gene calls are TRBV10-3 and TRBJ2-1; TCRdb's D call, TRBD1, is unchecked because there is no DNA. Germline V gene sequence: CDR1 ENHRY, CDR2 SYGVKD. The CDR3 spans 15 residues. The CDR3 reads CAIKESRGETNEQFF.

This chain joins TRBV28 and TRBJ2-2; without DNA, the TCRdb call of TRBD2 cannot be checked. Per germline, CDR1 MDHEN and CDR2 SYDVKM. The CDR3 extends over 13 amino acids. CDR3 sequence reads: CASRTLVTGELFF.